Below, 21 T cell receptor beta chains from the same sample are listed, as sequenced in a study of CD4 T cells in relation to SARS-CoV-2 and coronaviruses. Their target antigens are unknown. Before the COVID-19 pandemic, during about 2011-2019, CD4+ T cells were taken from unexposed donors. Isolation of CD4+ T cells took place after around 11 days in culture. The data were produced by immunoSEQ multiplex PCR, yet TCRdb's version contains in-frame clones alone and is incomplete. The table lists about 20,000 clones, over 70% of them singletons, with around 17% in the top ten. Sequenced material: CD4+ T cells from PBMCs, cultured in vitro. The receptors come from a human donor in good health.

The genes are TRBV2 and TRBJ2-5, with 11 bases fitting TRBD2. The CDR3 loop spans 16 amino acids. Germline loops: CDR1 SNHLY, CDR2 FYNNEI. After removal of 7 bases from V and 0 bases from J, the junction contained 7 bases not matched to a gene. The CDR3 bases are TGTGCCAGCACTATGACTAGCGGGAAATACCAAGAGACCCAGTACTTC. Its translation is CASTMTSGKYQETQYF.

The chain employs TRBV9 and TRBJ2-2; D remains ambiguous. The germline CDR1 and CDR2 sequences are SGDLS and YYNGEE. V lost 4 bases and J 2 bases, leaving 12 bases between the germline ends. The CDR3 is made up of 15 amino acids. This CDR3 is CASSITAINTGELFF. CDR3 sequence (DNA): TGTGCCAGCAGCATTACAGCCATAAACACCGGGGAGCTGTTTTTT.

The J gene is TRBJ1-1, the V gene TRBV13, with 7 bases fitting TRBD1. V was clipped by 3 bases and J by 2 bases; unmatched bases: 6. This CDR3 region has 15 residues. The germline gives CDR1 PRHDT, CDR2 FYEKMQ (reference sequence). The DNA of the CDR3 is TGTGCCAGCAGCTTCACACAGGGGACTAACACTGAAGCTTTCTTT. Translating it yields CASSFTQGTNTEAFF.

The V gene is TRBV7-9, the J gene TRBJ1-2, with D possibly being TRBD1 (5 bases). CDR1 is SEHNR, CDR2 FQNEAQ, per germline (reference sequence). V lost 6 bases to trimming and J lost 4 bases, with 12 bases between them. This CDR3 spans 13 amino acids. The CDR3 nucleotides read TGTGCCAGCAGTAAAAGAGGGACCTATGGCTACACCTTC. It encodes CASSKRGTYGYTF. The full variable domain, rest sourced from reference TRBV7-9 and TRBJ1-2, is DTGVSQNPRHKITKRGQNVTFRCDPISEHNRLYWYRQTLGQGPEFLTYFQNEAQLEKSRLLSDRFSAERPKGSFSTLEIQRTEQGDSAMYLCASSKRGTYGYTFGSGTRLTVV.

The rearrangement joins TRBV5-1 to TRBJ1-1, with 10 bases that match TRBD1. CDR1 and CDR2 (germline): SGHRS, YFSETQ. The length of the CDR3 is 16 residues. The V segment lost 5 bases and the J segment 5 bases; nucleotides outside the gene matches: 12. CDR3 amino acids: CASSEGQGSITTEAFF. The DNA for the CDR3 is TGCGCCAGCAGTGAGGGACAGGGGAGTATTACGACTGAAGCTTTCTTT.

The rearrangement links TRBV5-6 to TRBJ1-4; possible D gene TRBD1, 5 bases. Trimming removed 2 bases from V and 0 bases from J, with 11 bases in between. The CDR3 is made up of 16 amino acids. CDR1 and CDR2 from the germline V gene are SGHDT and YYEEEE. The CDR3: CASSFLGPSTNEKLFF. The CDR3 nucleotides are TGTGCCAGCAGCTTTCTGGGACCGTCAACTAATGAAAAACTGTTTTTT.

V gene TRBV6-6 combines with J gene TRBJ2-3, with no clear D. Germline V lookup: CDR1 MNHNY, CDR2 SVGAGI (reference sequence). This CDR3 spans 13 amino acids. V lost 6 bases, J lost 6 bases, and 13 bases lay in between. DNA of the CDR3: TGTGCCAGCAGCCCCCCAGTTTTGGATACGCAGTATTTT. It translates to CASSPPVLDTQYF.

The V gene is TRBV7-9, the J gene TRBJ2-1, with 8 bases matching TRBD2. This CDR3 contains 17 residues. With 5 bases clipped from V and 8 bases from J, the junction kept 17 bases outside the gene matches. Germline V lookup: CDR1 SEHNR, CDR2 FQNEAQ (reference sequence). The CDR3 coding sequence is TGTGCCAGCAGCCCTTTTCCCAGCGGGAGCTTGGCCGATGAGCAGTTCTTC. This translates into CASSPFPSGSLADEQFF.

The chain joins TRBV5-1 to TRBJ2-1; 9 positions match TRBD1. Germline CDR1 is SGHRS and CDR2 is YFSETQ. This CDR3 is 16 amino acids long. Losses at the gene ends were 6 bases for V and 8 bases for J; bases not matched to a gene: 15. The CDR3 DNA is TGCGCCAGCACCCCGTTAAGGGACAGGGCCTCCGATGAGCAGTTCTTC. This codes for CASTPLRDRASDEQFF. The full variable domain, in which reference TRBV5-1 and TRBJ2-1 provide the parts outside the CDR3, is KAGVTQTPRYLIKTRGQQVTLSCSPISGHRSVSWYQQTPGQGLQFLFEYFSETQRNKGNFPGRFSGRQFSNSRSEMNVSTLELGDSALYLCASTPLRDRASDEQFFGPGTRLTVL.

The gene calls are TRBV2 and TRBJ2-7; D is perhaps TRBD2 (5 bases). Germline values: CDR1 SNHLY, CDR2 FYNNEI. The CDR3 covers 16 residues. Trimming shortened V by 6 bases and J by 5 bases, and 23 bases separated the two germline ends. Here the CDR3 DNA reads TGTGCCAGCAGAGCCACCGGACTCACCCTGACTGACGAGCAGTACTTC. Translated, it gives CASRATGLTLTDEQYF.

The CDR3, as DNA: TGTGCCACCAGCAGTTCACTCCACCCGGGACAGGGCACAGATACGCAGTATTTT. It yields the protein CATSSSLHPGQGTDTQYF. The chain uses TRBV15 and TRBJ2-3; 8 bases line up with TRBD1. This CDR3 has 18 amino acids. CDR1 is LNHNV and CDR2 is YYDKDF in the germline V gene (reference sequence). The V and J ends lost 3 bases and 1 base, in that order; junction bases with no gene match: 12.

The chain employs TRBV5-1 and TRBJ2-5; 7 bases agree with TRBD2. Looked up from germline, CDR1 is SGHRS and CDR2 is YFSETQ. The junction had 5 bases not matched to a gene; V was cut back by 0 bases and J by 0 bases. This CDR3 spans 16 amino acids. CDR3: CASSLGGTTYQETQYF. Written as DNA, the CDR3 is TGCGCCAGCAGCTTGGGCGGGACTACGTACCAAGAGACCCAGTACTTC.

The rearrangement joins TRBV30 to TRBJ1-2; 9 positions match TRBD1. Germline CDR1 is GTSNPN and CDR2 is SVGIG (reference sequence). V shed 5 bases, J shed 7 bases, and the junction held 11 bases outside the gene matches. The CDR3 runs to 14 residues. CDR3 sequence reads: CAWAPHRGQGGYTF. The DNA of the CDR3 is TGTGCCTGGGCCCCACACAGGGGGCAGGGTGGCTACACCTTC.

This clone has more than one count but fewer than ten. The V and J genes are TRBV6-5 and TRBJ2-7; D remains unclear. Germline V gene lookup returns CDR1 MNHEY and CDR2 SVGAGI. The CDR3 has 11 residues. V was cut by 8 bases and J by 4 bases, with 9 bases left in between. The chain's CDR3 is CASLDFYEQYF. CDR3 in DNA: TGTGCCAGCTTGGATTTTTACGAGCAGTACTTC.

V gene TRBV5-1 combines with J gene TRBJ2-1; tentative D call: TRBD2 (6 bases). Trimming stripped 4 bases from V and 0 bases from J, with 14 bases between. This CDR3 has 16 residues. CDR1 is SGHRS and CDR2 is YFSETQ in the germline V gene. The CDR3 DNA reads TGCGCCAGCAGCGGAAACGGGGGAAGCTCCTACAATGAGCAGTTCTTC. Amino acids: CASSGNGGSSYNEQFF.

The gene calls are TRBV6-5 and TRBJ2-7, with 9 nucleotides matching TRBD1. The CDR3 is made up of 15 amino acids. Per germline, CDR1 MNHEY and CDR2 SVGAGI. V dropped 5 bases and J dropped 4; count of bases not matched to a gene: 9. CDR3 residues: CASSRPGTGSYEQYF. CDR3 nucleotides: TGTGCCAGCAGTCGACCCGGGACAGGGAGTTACGAGCAGTACTTC.

V is TRBV1 and J is TRBJ2-7; TRBD1, the D gene given by the table, was not confirmed from the DNA. TRBV1 is shown as a pseudogene. The CDR3 sequence is 18 residues long. This chain's CDR3 is CTSSQDRGPSPTPYEQYF. CDR3 DNA: TGCACCAGCAGCCAAGATCGTGGGCCTTCTCCCACTCCCTACGAGCAGTACTTC.

The chain combines TRBV5-1 with TRBJ2-3, with D possibly TRBD1 on 6 matching bases. Trimming took off 4 bases at V and 2 bases at J, with 17 bases between the two ends. This CDR3 is built from 16 residues. Germline CDR1 is SGHRS and CDR2 is YFSETQ. As DNA, the CDR3 is TGCGCCAGCAGCCCGGGACGGGACACCTACACAGATACGCAGTATTTT. It translates to CASSPGRDTYTDTQYF.

The rearrangement joins TRBV10-3 to TRBJ2-2, with 8 bases lining up with TRBD2. V shed 5 bases, J shed 3 bases, and the junction held 8 bases outside the gene matches. The CDR3 totals 16 residues. The germline V gene has CDR1 ENHRY and CDR2 SYGVKD. CDR3 coding DNA: TGTGCCATCAGTAAAACCGGGACTAGAGACACCGGGGAGCTGTTTTTT. Protein sequence: CAISKTGTRDTGELFF.

This clone was recorded only once. This chain links TRBV15 with TRBJ2-7, with 10 bases fitting TRBD2. Per germline, CDR1 LNHNV and CDR2 YYDKDF (reference sequence). Trimming removed 1 base from V and 2 bases from J; junction bases left unmatched: 8. The CDR3 length is 17 residues. CDR3 amino acids: CATSRVASGSNTYEQYF. CDR3 coding DNA: TGTGCCACCAGCAGAGTGGCTAGCGGGAGTAACACCTACGAGCAGTACTTC.

This clone was recorded only once. V and J are TRBV6-1 and TRBJ1-2; D is ambiguous. This CDR3 has 18 residues. Germline V gene data show CDR1 as MNHNS and CDR2 as SASEGT. V dropped 3 bases and J dropped 1 base, with 21 bases sitting between them. The CDR3 reads CASSDGFDTGVFNYGYTF. For the CDR3, the DNA is TGTGCCAGCAGTGACGGATTTGACACCGGAGTTTTTAACTATGGCTACACCTTC.